The next 8 T cell receptor beta chains were all read from a single sample in a study of blood T cells in healthy people across ages. A second about 6 to 12 cycle PCR used barcoded and J-beta primers. Via MiXCR, TCRdb re-called the 5' RACE reads, giving one row per CDR3 protein. The data hold about 780,000 distinct CDR3 sequences, with around 24% observed a single time. This same sample was also part of a study on T cells of mothers and their children.

The sample was blood. Every receptor here comes from a boy aged 10-17 years in good health.

Ten or more counts support this clonotype. J is TRBJ1-1 and V is TRBV7-9; maybe TRBD1 (6 bases). The CDR3 totals 14 residues. Trimming cost V 3 bases and J 0 bases, with 8 bases left between them. Germline CDR1 and CDR2: SEHNR and FQNEAQ (reference sequence). The CDR3 coding sequence is TGTGCCAGCAGCTTCACAGGGTTGAACACTGAAGCTTTCTTT. The encoded protein is CASSFTGLNTEAFF.

The chain links TRBV6-5 to TRBJ1-4, with 9 positions matching TRBD1. Germline CDR1 and CDR2: MNHEY and SVGAGI. The CDR3 totals 15 residues. V dropped 2 bases and J dropped 7; count of bases not matched to a gene: 5. CDR3 DNA sequence: TGTGCCAGCAGTTACACGGGACAGGGTGTTGAAAAACTGTTTTTT. It translates to CASSYTGQGVEKLFF.

This clonotype appeared a few times. The junction departs from germline at one end; a sequencing error may be responsible. The CDR3 spells CSSSPPPSGVGTDTQYF. As DNA, the CDR3 is TGTTCCAGCAGCCCACCTCCTAGCGGGGTTGGGACAGATACGCAGTATTTT. The chain combines TRBV7-3 with TRBJ2-3, with TRBD2 matching 9 bases. The CDR3 length is 17 residues. Germline-derived CDR1 and CDR2 are SGHTA and FQGTGA.

This clonotype was observed a few times. The chain employs TRBV3-1 and TRBJ2-1, with 8 positions matching TRBD2. CDR3 length equals 16 residues. V lost 0 bases to trimming and J lost 8 bases; unmatched junction nucleotides: 9. CDR1 and CDR2 from the germline V gene are LGHDT and YNNKEL (reference sequence). CDR3 in amino acids: CASSQDRGLAGDEQFF. CDR3 DNA sequence: TGTGCCAGCAGCCAAGATCGAGGACTAGCAGGCGATGAGCAGTTCTTC.

This chain links TRBV5-1 with TRBJ1-1, with D perhaps TRBD1 (5 bases). The CDR3 contains 17 residues. CDR1 and CDR2 (germline): SGHRS, YFSETQ. The V end was cut by 2 bases, the J end by 2 bases, with 19 bases between. In nucleotides, the CDR3 is TGCGCCAGCAGCTTCGAGCGCCAACAGGTTATTAACACTGAAGCTTTCTTT. Amino acids: CASSFERQQVINTEAFF.

V gene TRBV20-1 combines with J gene TRBJ2-3; 13 bases are a match to TRBD2. The CDR3 spans 14 residues. V dropped 4 bases and J dropped 7; count of bases not matched to a gene: 5. Looked up from germline, CDR1 is DFQATT and CDR2 is SNEGSKA (reference sequence). The CDR3 loop is CSANQLAGGNTQYF. The CDR3 DNA sequence: TGCAGTGCTAACCAACTAGCGGGGGGGAATACGCAGTATTTT.

This chain's CDR3 is CASSSDSTYEQYF. Written as DNA, the CDR3 is TGTGCCAGCAGTTCGGACAGTACCTACGAGCAGTACTTC. The gene calls are TRBV6-2 or TRBV6-3 and TRBJ2-5; D possibly corresponds to TRBD1 (6 bases). The end of the DNA is better explained by TRBJ2-7, so the J call may be wrong. The CDR3 sequence is 13 residues long. Germline values: CDR1 MNHEY, CDR2 SVGEGT.

This clonotype was counted at least ten times. The rearrangement joins TRBV5-1 to TRBJ2-1; D call uncertain. V was trimmed by 4 bases and J by 5 bases, leaving 10 bases between them. CDR1 and CDR2 from the germline V gene are SGHRS and YFSETQ. The CDR3 spans 13 residues. In nucleotides, the CDR3 is TGCGCCAGCAGCAGTGGACGGAACAATGAGCAGTTCTTC. Encoded protein: CASSSGRNNEQFF.